This record concerns one TCR beta chain sequence. This sample was taken from a study of graft-versus-host responses after intestinal transplantation. The table came from immunoSEQ multiplex PCR; TCRdb's copy has only in-frame clones and leaves some out. The sample comprises about 24,000 clones, 75% to 90% of which are singletons, and about 0.89% rests with the top ten. This CDR3 is 15 amino acids long. Germline loops: CDR1 SGHTS, CDR2 YDEGEE. The V end lost 4 bases, the J end lost 6 bases, and 14 bases lay between the germline ends. Material: PBMCs, obtained 450 to 480 days after intestinal transplant. The chain combines TRBV5-8 with TRBJ1-6; possible D gene TRBD1, 5 bases. The source is a human patient who received an intestinal transplant, so some T cells may come from the graft donor. CDR3 nucleotides: TGTGCCAGCAGCAACCGGGGGAGCTTTAATTCACCCCTCCACTTT. Residues: CASSNRGSFNSPLHF.